The 12 T cell receptor beta chains listed next were all sequenced from one sample in a study of cytomegalovirus exposure and HLA in healthy donors. The PCR used 60 Vbeta and 13 Jbeta primers. The protocol was immunoSEQ multiplex PCR, while the TCRdb copy is restricted to in-frame clones and leaves out a portion. The sample holds 200,000 or so clones, over 75% seen once. Sequences were obtained from PBMCs. The receptors were gathered from a boy between 2 and 15 years old in good health and CMV-seronegative.

The chain joins TRBV7-2 to TRBJ2-7; the match to TRBD2 covers 9 bases. Losses at the gene ends were 2 bases for V and 7 bases for J; bases not matched to a gene: 12. CDR1 is SGHTA and CDR2 is FQGNSA in the germline V gene. There are 16 residues in the CDR3. The CDR3 DNA reads as TGTGCCAGCAGCTTACCCGGCCTTGCGGGGGGGCGAGAGCAGTACTTC. This codes for CASSLPGLAGGREQYF.

This clone appeared once. This sequence joins TRBV15 and TRBJ2-3; 10 nucleotides align to TRBD2. The CDR3 extends over 15 amino acids. The germline gives CDR1 LNHNV, CDR2 YYDKDF (reference sequence). V lost 3 bases, J lost 2 bases, and 2 bases stayed unmatched. Here the CDR3 reads CATSRLAGDTDTQYF. CDR3 DNA sequence: TGTGCCACCAGCAGGCTAGCGGGAGACACAGATACGCAGTATTTT.

The chain recombines TRBV2 with TRBJ2-3, with 8 bases lining up with TRBD2. CDR1 and CDR2 from the germline V gene are SNHLY and FYNNEI. CDR3 length equals 22 residues. Trimming removed 8 bases from V and 0 bases from J; junction bases left unmatched: 28. The CDR3 loop is CASQQRGPHPFSPSRSTDTQYF. The CDR3 bases are TGTGCCAGCCAACAGCGGGGGCCGCACCCATTCTCCCCCTCACGGAGCACAGATACGCAGTATTTT.

The chain recombines TRBV7-2 with TRBJ2-7; D is undetermined. CDR1 and CDR2 from the germline V gene are SGHTA and FQGNSA. The CDR3 is 16 residues long. V was trimmed by 1 base and J by 0 bases, leaving 13 bases between them. Written as DNA, the CDR3 is TGTGCCAGCAGCTTAGACCGACTCGATTACTCCTACGAGCAGTACTTC. The encoded protein is CASSLDRLDYSYEQYF.

This sequence joins TRBV4-1 and TRBJ1-4; D is possibly TRBD1 (5 bases). With 3 bases removed from V and 7 bases from J, the gap between germline ends came to 18 bases. CDR3 length equals 16 residues. The germline V gene encodes CDR1 MGHRA and CDR2 YSYEKL. CDR3 region: CASSHLRGERVEKLFF. The DNA for the CDR3 is TGCGCCAGCAGCCATTTAAGGGGCGAACGGGTTGAAAAACTGTTTTTT.

This chain uses TRBV19 with TRBJ2-4, with D possibly being TRBD1 (5 bases). There are 15 residues in the CDR3. CDR1 is LNHDA and CDR2 is SQIVND in the germline V gene (reference sequence). Trimming removed 6 bases from V and 0 bases from J, with 12 bases in between. The CDR3 protein is CASRRTHLAKNIQYF. DNA for the CDR3: TGTGCCAGTAGGAGGACACATCTAGCCAAAAACATTCAGTACTTC. Combining the CDR3 with reference TRBV19 and TRBJ2-4 gives the whole variable domain DGGITQSPKYLFRKEGQNVTLSCEQNLNHDAMYWYRQDPGQGLRLIYYSQIVNDFQKGDIAEGYSVSREKKESFPLTVTSAQKNPTAFYLCASRRTHLAKNIQYFGAGTRLSVL.

This clone has only one observation. V usage is TRBV7-9 and J usage is TRBJ2-2, with 12 bases that match TRBD2. This CDR3 has 18 amino acids. Germline CDR1 and CDR2: SEHNR and FQNEAQ (reference sequence). The V segment lost 8 bases and the J segment 4 bases; nucleotides outside the gene matches: 14. As DNA, the CDR3 is TGTGCCAGCCGGTTCGACCTAACTAGCGGGGGGTTCACCGGGGAGCTGTTTTTT. It yields the protein CASRFDLTSGGFTGELFF.

The CDR3 sequence: CASRDTGGGLLFF. DNA for the CDR3: TGTGCCAGCAGAGACACAGGAGGAGGGCTTCTGTTTTTT. The V call is TRBV6-1, the J call TRBJ1-4; D might be TRBD1 (5 bases). V lost 6 bases and J lost 14, with 19 bases in between. The CDR3 sequence is 13 residues long. Germline loops: CDR1 MNHNS, CDR2 SASEGT.

V gene TRBV6-5 combines with J gene TRBJ1-2; D is unclear. V was shortened by 6 bases and J by 4 bases, with 15 bases between the two germline ends. Germline V gene lookup returns CDR1 MNHEY and CDR2 SVGAGI. The CDR3 contains 14 residues. The CDR3 protein is CASRPPGAIYGYTF. DNA of the CDR3: TGTGCCAGCAGACCACCGGGAGCCATCTATGGCTACACCTTC.

The rearrangement uses TRBV7-2 and TRBJ1-4; D is unclear. The V and J ends lost 1 base and 2 bases respectively, with 5 bases between them. Germline V gene sequence: CDR1 SGHTA, CDR2 FQGNSA. This CDR3 has 14 residues. CDR3 sequence (DNA): TGTGCCAGCAGCTTAGGCGTGACTAATGAAAAACTGTTTTTT. It is translated as CASSLGVTNEKLFF.

CDR3 loop: CASSPLTGQGLRGAFF. In DNA, the CDR3 is TGTGCCAGCTCACCTTTGACGGGACAGGGTCTCCGCGGAGCTTTCTTT. The V call is TRBV18, the J call TRBJ1-1, with 9 bases matching TRBD1. The V and J ends lost 3 bases and 10 bases, in that order; junction bases with no gene match: 15. This CDR3 has 16 residues. Germline V gives CDR1 KGHSH, CDR2 LQKENI.

The chain employs TRBV25-1 and TRBJ1-1, with TRBD1 as a possible D gene (6 bases). The CDR3 spans 17 residues. V was pared by 1 base and J by 2 bases, with 17 bases between. Germline CDR1 and CDR2: MGHDK and SYGVNS. CDR3 in amino acids: CASSELNKGGPNTEAFF. As DNA, the CDR3 is TGTGCCAGCAGTGAATTAAATAAGGGGGGGCCTAACACTGAAGCTTTCTTT. Looking up the rest from reference TRBV25-1 and TRBJ1-1 gives the full variable domain: EADIYQTPRYLVIGTGKKITLECSQTMGHDKMYWYQQDPGMELHLIHYSYGVNSTEKGDLSSESTVSRIRTEHFPLTLESARPSHTSQYLCASSELNKGGPNTEAFFGQGTRLTVV.